The 20 T cell receptor beta chains given below trace back to one sample, sequenced in a study of blood T cell repertoires in COVID-19. The assay was immunoSEQ multiplex PCR, and TCRdb's table has in-frame clones only and misses some. The sample yields 130,000 to 150,000 clones, almost 90% seen once. Sequences were obtained from peripheral blood. The receptors were gathered from a man in his fifties with active or convalescent COVID-19.

The rearrangement uses TRBV4-1 and TRBJ2-7; D is possibly TRBD1 (6 bases). Germline V lookup: CDR1 MGHRA, CDR2 YSYEKL. V was clipped by 4 bases and J by 2 bases, with 18 bases between them. This CDR3 has 16 residues. The CDR3 sequence: CASSPSSTKGAYEQYF. CDR3 coding DNA: TGCGCCAGCAGCCCCTCTAGCACCAAGGGGGCCTACGAGCAGTACTTC.

The genes are TRBV7-2 and TRBJ2-1; D is unresolved. Per germline, CDR1 SGHTA and CDR2 FQGNSA. Trimming stripped 5 bases from V and 10 bases from J, with 21 bases between. The CDR3 extends over 15 amino acids. The CDR3, as DNA: TGTGCCAGCAGCCACCCGGGTCAGACTGCTCGCGAGCAGTTCTTC. Encoded protein: CASSHPGQTAREQFF.

The rearrangement joins TRBV28 to TRBJ1-1, with 7 bases matching TRBD1. CDR1 and CDR2 (germline): MDHEN, SYDVKM. This CDR3 is built from 13 residues. V trimming: 9 bases; J trimming: 2 bases; junction bases outside the gene matches: 6. The CDR3, as DNA: TGTGCCAGTCAGGGACAGTTAAACACTGAAGCTTTCTTT. This codes for CASQGQLNTEAFF.

This clone was counted a few times. V usage is TRBV19 and J usage is TRBJ1-5; D unresolved. The ends were cut back, 3 bases at V and 1 base at J, with 4 bases in the middle. CDR1 and CDR2 from the germline V gene are LNHDA and SQIVND (reference sequence). The CDR3 has 13 amino acids. CDR3 residues: CASSIQSNQPQHF. CDR3 sequence (DNA): TGTGCCAGTAGTATCCAGAGCAATCAGCCCCAGCATTTT.

This clone occurred once. V usage is TRBV28 and J usage is TRBJ1-6; 11 bases are a match to TRBD1. Per the germline V gene, CDR1 is MDHEN and CDR2 is SYDVKM. V was pared by 5 bases and J by 9 bases, with 6 bases of the junction left unmatched. CDR3 size: 15 residues. CDR3 in amino acids: CASSLGQGASSPLHF. CDR3 in DNA: TGTGCCAGCAGTCTCGGACAGGGGGCTAGTTCACCCCTCCACTTT.

The gene calls are TRBV5-1 and TRBJ2-7; 15 bases are shared with TRBD2. The trim removed 0 bases at V and 7 bases at J, leaving 5 bases unmatched. Germline CDR1 reads SGHRS; CDR2 reads YFSETQ. This CDR3 region has 16 residues. CDR3 coding DNA: TGCGCCAGCAGCTTGGCGGGACTAGCGGGAGGTCGTGAGCAGTACTTC. Amino acid sequence: CASSLAGLAGGREQYF.

The chain joins TRBV4-1 to TRBJ2-3; D is perhaps TRBD1 (5 bases). The CDR3 has 13 residues. V was cut by 4 bases and J by 6 bases, with 11 bases left in between. In germline, CDR1 is MGHRA, CDR2 YSYEKL. The DNA of the CDR3 is TGCGCCAGCAGCCTCGTAAAGGGGGATACGCAGTATTTT. It specifies CASSLVKGDTQYF.

The chain is built from TRBV5-1 and TRBJ2-7; 7 nucleotides match TRBD1. The CDR3 contains 16 residues. Germline-derived CDR1 and CDR2 are SGHRS and YFSETQ. Trimming took 1 base from V and 1 from J; bases not matched to a gene: 8. The CDR3 DNA reads as TGCGCCAGCAGCTTGCGTGCAGGGGGAGATTCCTACGAGCAGTACTTC. It encodes CASSLRAGGDSYEQYF.

This rearrangement joins TRBV7-9 to TRBJ1-1; no firm D call. V gave up 5 bases and J gave up 7 bases, with 11 bases separating them. Germline V CDR1 and CDR2: SEHNR, FQNEAQ (reference sequence). This CDR3 is 12 amino acids long. The CDR3 sequence is CASSPEEGEAFF. Written as DNA, the CDR3 is TGTGCCAGCAGCCCGGAGGAGGGTGAAGCTTTCTTT.

The chain carries TRBV19 and TRBJ1-2; 9 nucleotides match TRBD1. Germline-derived CDR1 and CDR2 are LNHDA and SQIVND (reference sequence). Losses at the gene ends were 3 bases for V and 4 bases for J; bases not matched to a gene: 9. The CDR3 covers 16 residues. The CDR3 DNA reads TGTGCCAGTAGTATCCCGACCGGGACAGGGTCCTATGGCTACACCTTC. It is translated as CASSIPTGTGSYGYTF.

The gene calls are TRBV7-9 and TRBJ2-2; the D gene is possibly TRBD1 (5 bases). Between the trimmed V and J ends, which lost 5 bases and 1 base, there was a span of 8 bases. Germline assignment: CDR1 SEHNR and CDR2 FQNEAQ (reference sequence). The CDR3 is 14 amino acids. The CDR3 bases are TGTGCCAGCAGCCCGGACAAGAACACCGGGGAGCTGTTTTTT. Its protein is CASSPDKNTGELFF.

The genes are TRBV9 and TRBJ2-1; tentative D call: TRBD2 (5 bases). Trimming removed 4 bases from V and 0 bases from J, with 14 bases in between. The CDR3 totals 16 residues. Germline V gives CDR1 SGDLS, CDR2 YYNGEE. The CDR3 region has the DNA TGTGCCAGCAGCCTAGGGAGTAGCCGCTCCTACAATGAGCAGTTCTTC. Translation: CASSLGSSRSYNEQFF.

The CDR3 nucleotides are TGTGCCAGCAGCCAGGGACAGGGAGGGAACCCATACGAGCAGTACTTC. It yields the protein CASSQGQGGNPYEQYF. The V and J genes are TRBV3-1 (or the pseudogene TRBV3-2) and TRBJ2-7; 9 bases fit TRBD1. V gave up 3 bases and J gave up 4 bases; unmatched junction bases: 10. The CDR3 extends over 16 amino acids. CDR1 is LGHDT, CDR2 YNNKEL, per germline (reference sequence).

This chain connects TRBV4-3 to TRBJ2-1, with 7 bases fitting TRBD2. Trimming cost V 0 bases and J 6 bases; bases outside gene matches: 11. The CDR3 covers 17 residues. The germline CDR1 and CDR2 sequences are LGHNA and YSLEER. CDR3 nucleotide sequence: TGCGCCAGCAGCCAAGATCCGGTGTATGGGAGGGCCAATGAGCAGTTCTTC. Residues: CASSQDPVYGRANEQFF.

The rearrangement uses TRBV18 and TRBJ2-7; TRBD1 is a possible D gene (7 bases). The V end was cut by 4 bases, the J end by 0 bases, with 16 bases between. This CDR3 is built from 16 residues. The germline gives CDR1 KGHSH, CDR2 LQKENI. The CDR3 sequence: CASSLRRRDSSYEQYF. CDR3 coding DNA: TGTGCCAGCTCACTCAGGAGGCGGGACAGCTCCTACGAGCAGTACTTC. The variable domain in full, completed from reference TRBV18 and TRBJ2-7, reads NAGVMQNPRHLVRRRGQEARLRCSPMKGHSHVYWYRQLPEEGLKFMVYLQKENIIDESGMPKERFSAEFPKEGPSILRIQQVVRGDSAAYFCASSLRRRDSSYEQYFGPGTRLTVT.

This sequence joins TRBV5-1 and TRBJ2-5, with TRBD1 identical over 7 bases. V gave up 0 bases and J gave up 2 bases; unmatched junction bases: 4. Germline V lookup: CDR1 SGHRS, CDR2 YFSETQ. This CDR3 is built from 15 residues. As DNA, the CDR3 is TGCGCCAGCAGCTTGGCGACAGGGCCGCAAGAGACCCAGTACTTC. Amino acids: CASSLATGPQETQYF.

The gene calls are TRBV15 and TRBJ2-1; tentatively, D is TRBD1 (6 bases). The germline V gene has CDR1 LNHNV and CDR2 YYDKDF (reference sequence). The CDR3 is 13 residues long. V was clipped by 8 bases and J by 4 bases, with 12 bases between them. CDR3 nucleotide sequence: TGTGCCACCCAAACAGGGCTTTACAATGAGCAGTTCTTC. It translates to CATQTGLYNEQFF.

The rearrangement joins TRBV5-1 to TRBJ2-5; D not resolved. The CDR3 has 13 residues. Between the trimmed V and J ends, which lost 0 bases and 2 bases, there was a span of 5 bases. Germline loops: CDR1 SGHRS, CDR2 YFSETQ. CDR3 in DNA: TGCGCCAGCAGCTTGGACGGGCAAGAGACCCAGTACTTC. Protein sequence: CASSLDGQETQYF.

This CDR3 reads CASSLARGPSNQPQHF. Here the CDR3 DNA reads TGTGCCAGCAGCTTAGCGAGGGGGCCTAGCAATCAGCCCCAGCATTTT. This chain joins TRBV7-8 and TRBJ1-5, with 7 nucleotides matching TRBD1. V shed 0 bases, J shed 0 bases, and the junction held 2 bases outside the gene matches. This CDR3 is 16 amino acids long. The germline CDR1 and CDR2 sequences are SGHVS and FQNEAQ.

The chain carries TRBV24-1 and TRBJ2-1; tentatively, D is TRBD1 (6 bases). This CDR3 is 12 amino acids long. Per germline, CDR1 KGHDR and CDR2 SFDVKD. Trimming removed 7 bases at V and 4 bases at J, with 7 bases between. Written as DNA, the CDR3 is TGTGCCACCAGGGACAGATACAATGAGCAGTTCTTC. Its translation: CATRDRYNEQFF.